This section outlines one T cell receptor (beta chain) sequence together with its context. What it binds is unknown. The source of the sample is a study of T cells in Graves' hyperthyroidism and ophthalmopathy. Study observations and caveats: The model made its ophthalmopathy prediction, and onset followed a median around 6.9 months later. Peripheral blood also featured most of the thyroid clonotypes expanded above 0.001. A model of 13 V-J pairs discriminated ophthalmopathy from stable hyperthyroidism.

Diagnoses rested on clinical symptoms, serum thyroxine and TRAb, thyroid ultrasound and orbital computed tomography. Germline CDR1 reads MNHGY; CDR2 reads SVAAGI. The CDR3 sequence is 13 residues long. Trimming stripped 3 bases from V and 7 bases from J, with 13 bases between. RNA transcripts gave rise to amplified TCR beta CDR3 regions. A first-round RT-PCR of the TCR CDR3 used the HTBI primer set. TCRdb redid the calling of the multiplex PCR reads with MiXCR, one entry per CDR3 protein. This table holds under 350,000 distinct CDR3 sequences, 15% to 20% found once. Source material: blood. The chain combines TRBV6-9 with TRBJ2-7, with a weak D call TRBD1 (6 bases). The receptor's source is a woman in her 50s with Graves' hyperthyroidism. CDR3 coding DNA: TGTGCCAGCAGTTACAAGACAGGTGGTGAGCAGTACTTC. Residues: CASSYKTGGEQYF.